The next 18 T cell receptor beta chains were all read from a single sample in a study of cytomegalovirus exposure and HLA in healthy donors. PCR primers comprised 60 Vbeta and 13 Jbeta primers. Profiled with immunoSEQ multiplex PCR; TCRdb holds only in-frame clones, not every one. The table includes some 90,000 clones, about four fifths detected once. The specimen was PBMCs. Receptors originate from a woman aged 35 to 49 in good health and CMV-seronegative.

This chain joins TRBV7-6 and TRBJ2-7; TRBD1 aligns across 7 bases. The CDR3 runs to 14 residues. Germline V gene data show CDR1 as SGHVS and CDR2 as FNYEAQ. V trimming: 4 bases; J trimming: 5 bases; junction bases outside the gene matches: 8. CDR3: CASSSRQGAHEQYF. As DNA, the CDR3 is TGTGCCAGCAGCTCTCGACAGGGTGCCCACGAGCAGTACTTC.

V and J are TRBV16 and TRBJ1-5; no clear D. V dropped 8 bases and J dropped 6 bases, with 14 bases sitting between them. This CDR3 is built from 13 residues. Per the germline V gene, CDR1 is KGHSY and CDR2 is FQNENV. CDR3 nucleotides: TGTGCCAGCGTCAACGGGTGGCGTCAGCCCCAGCATTTT. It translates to CASVNGWRQPQHF.

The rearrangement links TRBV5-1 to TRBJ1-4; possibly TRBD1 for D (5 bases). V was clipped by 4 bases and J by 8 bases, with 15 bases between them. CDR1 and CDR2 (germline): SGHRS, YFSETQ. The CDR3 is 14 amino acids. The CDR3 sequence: CASSHRTGEEKLFF. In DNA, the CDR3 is TGCGCCAGCAGCCATCGGACGGGGGAGGAAAAACTGTTTTTT.

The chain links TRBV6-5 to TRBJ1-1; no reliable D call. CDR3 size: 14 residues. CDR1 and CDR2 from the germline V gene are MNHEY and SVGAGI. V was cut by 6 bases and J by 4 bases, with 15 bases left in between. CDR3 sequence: CASSDTAGPTEAFF. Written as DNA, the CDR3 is TGTGCCAGCAGCGATACGGCTGGGCCCACTGAAGCTTTCTTT.

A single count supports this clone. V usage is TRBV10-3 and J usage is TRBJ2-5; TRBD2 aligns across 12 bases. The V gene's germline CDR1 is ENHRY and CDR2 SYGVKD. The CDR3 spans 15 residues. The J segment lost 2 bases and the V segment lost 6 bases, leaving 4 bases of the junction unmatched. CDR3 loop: CAISVTSGSQETQYF. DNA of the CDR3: TGTGCCATCAGCGTGACTAGCGGGAGTCAAGAGACCCAGTACTTC.

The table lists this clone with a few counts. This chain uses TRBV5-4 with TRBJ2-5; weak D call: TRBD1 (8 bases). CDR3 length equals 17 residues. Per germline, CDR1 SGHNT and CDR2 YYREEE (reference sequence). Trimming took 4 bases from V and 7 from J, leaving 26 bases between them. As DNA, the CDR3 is TGTGCCAGCAGCGCATTAGCCTCCACAGGGGGGGCGGGGACCCAGTACTTC. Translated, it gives CASSALASTGGAGTQYF. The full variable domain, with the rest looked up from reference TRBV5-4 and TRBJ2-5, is ETGVTQSPTHLIKTRGQQVTLRCSSQSGHNTVSWYQQALGQGPQFIFQYYREEENGRGNFPPRFSGLQFPNYSSELNVNALELDDSALYLCASSALASTGGAGTQYFGPGTRLLVL.

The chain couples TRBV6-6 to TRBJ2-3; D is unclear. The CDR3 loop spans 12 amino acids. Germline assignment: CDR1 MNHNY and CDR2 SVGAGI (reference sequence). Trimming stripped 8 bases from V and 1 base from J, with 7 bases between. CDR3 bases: TGTGCCAGCGGAGTGGGCACAGATACGCAGTATTTT. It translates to CASGVGTDTQYF.

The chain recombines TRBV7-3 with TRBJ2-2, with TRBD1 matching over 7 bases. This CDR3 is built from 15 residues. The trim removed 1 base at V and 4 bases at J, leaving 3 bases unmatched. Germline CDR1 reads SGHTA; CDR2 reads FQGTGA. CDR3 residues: CASSLRGTVTGELFF. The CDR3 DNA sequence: TGTGCCAGCAGCTTAAGGGGGACAGTCACCGGGGAGCTGTTTTTT.

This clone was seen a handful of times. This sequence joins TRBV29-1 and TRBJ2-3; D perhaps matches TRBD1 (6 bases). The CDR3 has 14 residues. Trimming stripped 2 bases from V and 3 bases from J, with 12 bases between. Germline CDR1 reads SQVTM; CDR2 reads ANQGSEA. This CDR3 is CSVELGRGTDTQYF. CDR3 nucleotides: TGCAGCGTTGAACTAGGCAGGGGAACAGATACGCAGTATTTT.

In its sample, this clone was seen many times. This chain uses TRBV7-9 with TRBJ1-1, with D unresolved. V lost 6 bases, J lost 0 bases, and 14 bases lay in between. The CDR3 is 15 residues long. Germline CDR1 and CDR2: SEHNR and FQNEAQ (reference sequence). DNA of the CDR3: TGTGCCAGCAGGTTGGAAGAGGCCGTGAACACTGAAGCTTTCTTT. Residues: CASRLEEAVNTEAFF. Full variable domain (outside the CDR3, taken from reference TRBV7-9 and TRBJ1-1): DTGVSQNPRHKITKRGQNVTFRCDPISEHNRLYWYRQTLGQGPEFLTYFQNEAQLEKSRLLSDRFSAERPKGSFSTLEIQRTEQGDSAMYLCASRLEEAVNTEAFFGQGTRLTVV.

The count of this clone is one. CDR3 nucleotide sequence: TGTGCCAGCAGTGAAGGGGCGAACACTGAAGCTTTCTTT. This encodes CASSEGANTEAFF. This chain joins TRBV7-2 and TRBJ1-1; D perhaps matches TRBD1 (5 bases). V was trimmed by 6 bases and J by 1 base, leaving 9 bases between them. Per germline, CDR1 SGHTA and CDR2 FQGNSA. The CDR3 totals 13 residues.

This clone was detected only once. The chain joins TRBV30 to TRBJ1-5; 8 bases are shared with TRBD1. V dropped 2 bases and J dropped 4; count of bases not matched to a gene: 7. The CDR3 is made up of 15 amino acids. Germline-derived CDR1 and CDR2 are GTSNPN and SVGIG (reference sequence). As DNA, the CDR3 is TGTGCCTGGAGTCAGGGGGCACCTAGGAATCAGCCCCAGCATTTT. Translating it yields CAWSQGAPRNQPQHF.

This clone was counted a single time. The CDR3 bases are TGTGCCAGCAGTTACCGGCGGGGCACAGATACGCAGTATTTT. It specifies CASSYRRGTDTQYF. The V gene is TRBV6-5, the J gene TRBJ2-3; possible D gene TRBD2, 5 bases. Between the trimmed V and J ends, which lost 2 bases and 1 base, there was a span of 7 bases. Germline V lookup: CDR1 MNHEY, CDR2 SVGAGI. The CDR3 runs 14 residues.

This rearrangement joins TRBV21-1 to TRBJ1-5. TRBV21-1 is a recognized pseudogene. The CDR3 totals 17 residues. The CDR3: CASSKPLRGGSNQPQHF. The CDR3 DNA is TGTGCCAGCAGCAAACCTCTCAGGGGAGGGAGCAATCAGCCCCAGCATTTT.

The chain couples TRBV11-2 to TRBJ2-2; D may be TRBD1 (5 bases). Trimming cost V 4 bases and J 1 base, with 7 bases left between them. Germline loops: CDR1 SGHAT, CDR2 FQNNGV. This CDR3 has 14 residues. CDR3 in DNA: TGTGCCAGCAGCTCCCAGGGGAACACCGGGGAGCTGTTTTTT. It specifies CASSSQGNTGELFF.

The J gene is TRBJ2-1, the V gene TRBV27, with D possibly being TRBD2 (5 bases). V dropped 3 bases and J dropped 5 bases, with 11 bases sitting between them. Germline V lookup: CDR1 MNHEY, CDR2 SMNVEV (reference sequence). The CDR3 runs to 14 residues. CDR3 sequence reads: CASSFRTSNNEQFF. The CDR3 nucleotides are TGTGCCAGCAGTTTCAGGACTTCTAACAATGAGCAGTTCTTC.

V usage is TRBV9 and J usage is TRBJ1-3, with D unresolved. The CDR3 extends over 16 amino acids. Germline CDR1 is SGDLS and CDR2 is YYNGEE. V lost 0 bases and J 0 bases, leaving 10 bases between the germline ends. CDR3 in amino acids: CASSVGASSSGNTIYF. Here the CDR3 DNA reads TGTGCCAGCAGCGTAGGAGCGTCGAGCTCTGGAAACACCATATATTTT.

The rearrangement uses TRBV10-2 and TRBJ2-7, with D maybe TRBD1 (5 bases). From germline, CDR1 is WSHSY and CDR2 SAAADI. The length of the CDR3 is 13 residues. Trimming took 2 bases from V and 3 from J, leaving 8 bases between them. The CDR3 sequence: CASSERGIYEQYF. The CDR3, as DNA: TGCGCCAGCAGTGAGAGGGGAATCTACGAGCAGTACTTC.